This T cell receptor (beta chain) was captured by sequencing in a study of OX40 agonist ivuxolimab in advanced cancers. Overall study: Patients were approximately 80% male with ages roughly 20 to 85, mean 60. Anti-PD-1, anti-PD-L1 or anti-CTLA-4 therapy given earlier was allowed, and around 40% had some. Study results and limitations: Both blood CD4+ and CD8+ T cells showed clonal growth by week 6 at 0.1 to 3.0 mg/kg.

The protocol was immunoSEQ multiplex PCR, while the TCRdb copy is restricted to in-frame clones and leaves out a portion. This table has 40,000 to 45,000 clones, approximately 91% appearing once. Germline assignment: CDR1 MGHDK and CDR2 SYGVNS. The ends lost 4 bases at V and 4 bases at J; junction bases unmatched: 1. The CDR3 totals 12 residues. Worth noting for this clone: The antigen is unknown.

V and J are TRBV25-1 and TRBJ2-7; 7 nucleotides align to TRBD1. The origin of this receptor is an adult with an advanced solid tumor such as melanoma, head and neck, liver or kidney cancer. The source was CD4+ or CD8+ T cells sorted from blood, collected in a trial of the OX40 agonist ivuxolimab. CDR3 amino acids: CASSGDSYEQYF. The CDR3 DNA reads TGTGCCAGCAGTGGGGACAGTTACGAGCAGTACTTC.